These T cell receptor beta chains were read from a single sample in a study of cytomegalovirus exposure and HLA in healthy donors. Data came from immunoSEQ multiplex PCR; TCRdb stores just in-frame clones and leaves some out. The table lists roughly 100,000 clones, about 16% of them singletons. The sequenced material came from PBMCs. The receptors derive from a female donor in good health and CMV-seronegative. Both conserved end residues are part of each CDR3. A D gene is named only where the DNA matches it firmly. Not all rows give a size; the values are once, few, many and, for expanded clones, a class.

CDR3nt	CDR3aa	j_gene	v_gene	abundance	d_gene
TGTGCCAGCAGCTTAGTCGTGGAGGGCAGTCAGCCCCAGCATTTT	CASSLVVEGSQPQHF	TRBJ1-5	TRBV7-2	few	-
TGTGCCAGCAGCTCTCCTAGGTTAGCGGCCCTCCAAGAGACCCAGTACTTC	CASSSPRLAALQETQYF	TRBJ2-5	TRBV7-6	-	-
TGCAGTGCTAGCTCGGGGGTCTTTCGGTACTTC	CSASSGVFRYF	TRBJ2-5	TRBV20-1	few	-
TGCGCCAGCAGCCGGGGGACAGGGGTTTTCGATGGCTACACCTTC	CASSRGTGVFDGYTF	TRBJ1-2	TRBV4-3	few	TRBD1
TGTGCCAGCAGTTACTCTGGAGCACCCATGAACACTGAAGCTTTCTTT	CASSYSGAPMNTEAFF	TRBJ1-1	TRBV6-5	few	-
TGTGCCAGCAGCTTGTATCCTACCCACCTAGATACGCAGTATTTT	CASSLYPTHLDTQYF	TRBJ2-3	TRBV5-6	few	-
TGTGCCAGCAGCTTAGTAGGCGGGGGGTTCCAAGAGACCCAGTACTTC	CASSLVGGGFQETQYF	TRBJ2-5	TRBV7-2	few	TRBD2
TGTGCCAGCAGCGTAAAAGGTTCGACTAGCGGGAGAGCGGAAAATGAGCAGTTCTTC	CASSVKGSTSGRAENEQFF	TRBJ2-1	TRBV9	-	TRBD2
TGTGCCAGCAGCTTAGATAGGCAGTACTTC	CASSLDRQYF	TRBJ2-7	TRBV11-2	-	-
TGTGCCTGGAGTGGGACAGCTTATGGCTACACCTTC	CAWSGTAYGYTF	TRBJ1-2	TRBV30	-	-
TGTGCCAGCAGTTTATCTTCTGCCCAGCATTTT	CASSLSSAQHF	TRBJ1-5	TRBV28	few	-
TGTGCCAGCAGTGAACGAGTCTCCCAGTACTTC	CASSERVSQYF	TRBJ2-5	TRBV28	once	-
TGTGCCAGCAGCGAGAGCCCTGCGAGCGCTGAAGCTTTCTTT	CASSESPASAEAFF	TRBJ1-1	TRBV11-2	few	-
TGTGCCAGCAGCCGACAGGATCACTATGGCTACACCTTC	CASSRQDHYGYTF	TRBJ1-2	TRBV6-6	-	-
TGTGCCAGCAGTGATGATGGGACAGGTTCCTACGAGCAGTACTTC	CASSDDGTGSYEQYF	TRBJ2-7	TRBV25-1	-	TRBD1
TGCGCCAGCAGCCAAGATCCGGACAGATCTTTAACTAATGAAAAACTGTTTTTT	CASSQDPDRSLTNEKLFF	TRBJ1-4	TRBV4-3	-	-
TGTGCCAGCAGAACAGGGGCGATTAATGAAAAACTGTTTTTT	CASRTGAINEKLFF	TRBJ1-4	TRBV6-5	-	TRBD1
TGTGCCACCAGCAGACGGACCGGGGGTTATGGCTACACCTTC	CATSRRTGGYGYTF	TRBJ1-2	TRBV15	-	-
TGTGCCAGCAGGACGGGAGCGGGAGGTAACAATGAGCAGTTCTTC	CASRTGAGGNNEQFF	TRBJ2-1	TRBV6-5	-	TRBD2
TGTGCCAGCGTTGGACTAGCGGGGGCCAAGGGCGGGGAGCTGTTTTTT	CASVGLAGAKGGELFF	TRBJ2-2	TRBV7-2	-	TRBD2
TGTGCCATCAGTGAGCCGCGGGGGGTAGCGGGAGGGCCCGTGGATACGCAGTATTTT	CAISEPRGVAGGPVDTQYF	TRBJ2-3	TRBV10-3	few	TRBD2
TGTGCCAGACCCAGGGCCACATGGGGAAAACTGTTTTTT	CARPRATWGKLFF	TRBJ1-4	TRBV6-1	-	-
TGTGCCAGCAGCCGTGGACAGGGGGCTGAGACCCAGTACTTC	CASSRGQGAETQYF	TRBJ2-5	TRBV6-6	few	TRBD1
TGTGCCAGCAGCCCCGGGACAGTTGGCTACACCTTC	CASSPGTVGYTF	TRBJ1-2	TRBV7-9	few	TRBD1
TGTGCCAGCAGCTTGCGGGGAGGAAAGAATCAGCCCCAGCATTTT	CASSLRGGKNQPQHF	TRBJ1-5	TRBV11-2	-	-
TGTGCTAGTGGTTGGAGCGGGGGGTCTAACAATGAGCAGTTCTTC	CASGWSGGSNNEQFF	TRBJ2-1	TRBV12-5	few	TRBD2
TGTGCCAGCAGCCCCCGACAGGGGAACTACAATGAGCAGTTCTTC	CASSPRQGNYNEQFF	TRBJ2-1	TRBV9	few	TRBD1
TGTGCTAGTGGTTTGGGAGCGGGGGGGTACAATGAGCAGTTCTTC	CASGLGAGGYNEQFF	TRBJ2-1	TRBV12-5	once	TRBD2
TGTGCCAGCAGCTTATCTCCCCCAGGGCAGGGCACTGAAGCTTTCTTT	CASSLSPPGQGTEAFF	TRBJ1-1	TRBV11-2	-	-
TGCGCCAGCAGCCACCGGGACAGCACCTACGAGCAGTACTTC	CASSHRDSTYEQYF	TRBJ2-7	TRBV5-1	-	TRBD1
TGTGCCAGCAGGACACTGGCTAGCGGGGGGACGCAGTATTTT	CASRTLASGGTQYF	TRBJ2-3	TRBV27	few	TRBD2
TGTGCCAGCAGTAACGGGGAGAGTAATTCACCCCTCCACTTT	CASSNGESNSPLHF	TRBJ1-6	TRBV6-5	few	-
TGTGCCGGGACCTCGACAGGACCTTTCGAACGTAACTATGGCTACACCTTC	CAGTSTGPFERNYGYTF	TRBJ1-2	TRBV30	-	-
TGTGCCAGCAATATCAGGGAATCACCCCTCCACTTT	CASNIRESPLHF	TRBJ1-6	TRBV28	-	-
TGTGCCAGCGATCCAAGACAGGGGTGGAATCAGCCCCAGCATTTT	CASDPRQGWNQPQHF	TRBJ1-5	TRBV19	-	TRBD1
TGTGCCTGGAGTATAGGGGAAGTTGACTACACCTTC	CAWSIGEVDYTF	TRBJ1-2	TRBV30	-	-
TGTGCCAGCAGCTTAATTGGGACTAGCGGGAGCACAGATACGCAGTATTTT	CASSLIGTSGSTDTQYF	TRBJ2-3	TRBV7-3	few	TRBD2
TGCGCCAGCAGCCAAGATCTAGCCTATGGACGATACTCCTACGAGCAGTACTTC	CASSQDLAYGRYSYEQYF	TRBJ2-7	TRBV4-1	few	-
TGTGCCAGCAGGGCGGCACTAGCGTCCTCCTACGAGCAGTACTTC	CASRAALASSYEQYF	TRBJ2-7	TRBV28	-	TRBD2
TGTGCCTGGAATGACAGGGGGCAGGAGACCCAGTACTTC	CAWNDRGQETQYF	TRBJ2-5	TRBV30	few	TRBD1
TGTGCCAGCAGCATTACGCAGGGCGTGAGCGGGGAGCTGTTTTTT	CASSITQGVSGELFF	TRBJ2-2	TRBV5-4	few	-
TGTGCTAGCAGCTTAAACGGGGGTAATACGCAGTATTTT	CASSLNGGNTQYF	TRBJ2-3	TRBV7-7	-	-
TGTGCCAGCAGGTACCTAGCGGGAGGCACAGATACGCAGTATTTT	CASRYLAGGTDTQYF	TRBJ2-3	TRBV6-5	-	TRBD2
TGTGCCAGCAGTTTACGAGTCACCGGGGAGCTGTTTTTT	CASSLRVTGELFF	TRBJ2-2	TRBV27	few	-
TGTGCCACCAGCAGAGATTTAAGCCCGGGACTAGCGAGGTACGAGCAGTACTTC	CATSRDLSPGLARYEQYF	TRBJ2-7	TRBV15	-	TRBD2
TGTGCCAGCAGCCTCTCCGAGTCCGAGCAGTTCTTC	CASSLSESEQFF	TRBJ2-1	TRBV13	-	-
TGCGCCAGCAGCCAAGATACCGGCTATGGCTACACCTTC	CASSQDTGYGYTF	TRBJ1-2	TRBV4-3	-	-
TGTGCCAGCAGCTTAGGACAGGGGGGGAATTCACCCCTCCACTTT	CASSLGQGGNSPLHF	TRBJ1-6	TRBV7-9	-	TRBD1
TGTGCCAGCAGCCCCGGGACTGACTCTGGAAACACCATATATTTT	CASSPGTDSGNTIYF	TRBJ1-3	TRBV7-2	-	-
TGCGCCAGCAGCCAACTACTAGCGCAAATATACAATGAGCAGTTCTTC	CASSQLLAQIYNEQFF	TRBJ2-1	TRBV4-3	few	TRBD2